The 2 T cell receptor beta chains listed next were all sequenced from one sample in a study of cytomegalovirus exposure and HLA in healthy donors. The PCR made use of 60 Vbeta and 13 Jbeta primers. Assay: immunoSEQ multiplex PCR; the TCRdb copy retains only in-frame clones and omits some. The sample lists about 130,000 clones; 84% were seen once. The specimen sequenced was PBMCs. Every receptor here comes from a man aged 45-65 years in good health and CMV-seronegative.

The V and J genes are TRBV27 and TRBJ2-7; TRBD1 is a possible D gene (6 bases). V lost 5 bases and J 3 bases, leaving 11 bases between the germline ends. This CDR3 comprises 13 residues. Germline CDR1 MNHEY, CDR2 SMNVEV (reference sequence). CDR3 sequence reads: CASSPTRGYEQYF. As DNA, the CDR3 is TGTGCCAGCAGTCCCACCAGGGGCTACGAGCAGTACTTC.

The chain employs TRBV7-3 and TRBJ2-6, with D possibly TRBD1 on 6 matching bases. The CDR3 totals 17 residues. V was cut by 4 bases and J by 1 base, with 14 bases left in between. The V gene's germline CDR1 is SGHTA and CDR2 FQGTGA. The CDR3 loop is CASSSTGSPSGANVLTF. For the CDR3, the DNA is TGTGCCAGCAGCTCGACAGGTTCCCCATCTGGGGCCAACGTCCTGACTTTC.